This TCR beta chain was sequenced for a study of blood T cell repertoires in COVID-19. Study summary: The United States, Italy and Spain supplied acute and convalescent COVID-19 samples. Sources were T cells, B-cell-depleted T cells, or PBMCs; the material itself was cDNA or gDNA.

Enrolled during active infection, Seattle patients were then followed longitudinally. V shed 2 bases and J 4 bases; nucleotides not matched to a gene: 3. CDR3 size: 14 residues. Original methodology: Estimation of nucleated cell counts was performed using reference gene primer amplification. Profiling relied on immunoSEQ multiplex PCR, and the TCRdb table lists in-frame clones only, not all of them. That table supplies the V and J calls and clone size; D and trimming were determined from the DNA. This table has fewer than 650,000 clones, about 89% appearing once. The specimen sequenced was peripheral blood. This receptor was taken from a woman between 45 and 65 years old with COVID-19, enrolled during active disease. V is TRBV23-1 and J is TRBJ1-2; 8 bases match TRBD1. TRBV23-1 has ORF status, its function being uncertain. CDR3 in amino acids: CASSQQGAAYGYTF. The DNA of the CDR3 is TGCGCCAGCAGTCAACAGGGGGCAGCCTATGGCTACACCTTC.